A selection of T cell receptor beta chains follows, all from one sample in a study of early stage breast cancer tumors. Only in-frame clones appear in the TCRdb table, and some are missing; sequencing was by immunoSEQ multiplex PCR. The sample records roughly 5,000 clones, roughly 72% being singletons. Material for sequencing was breast tumor tissue. Every receptor here comes from a person between 55 and 70 years old with breast cancer. The CDR3 runs from the conserved cysteine through the conserved F or W. The D gene is left open where the match is weak. Size tells how often a clone was seen (once, few, many) or the class of an expanded clone, and some rows leave it out.

d_call	clone_size	v_call	j_call	cdr3_aa	cdr3_nt
.	.	TRBV10-3	TRBJ1-1	CAIKTGETEAFF	TGTGCCATCAAAACAGGAGAGACTGAAGCTTTCTTT
.	.	TRBV7-2	TRBJ1-5	CASSLRGNQPQHF	TGTGCCAGCAGCTTGCGCGGGAATCAGCCCCAGCATTTT
TRBD2	.	TRBV2	TRBJ2-1	CASSSEAGGPEQFF	TGTGCCAGCAGTAGTGAAGCGGGAGGGCCCGAGCAGTTCTTC
.	.	TRBV2	TRBJ2-1	CASKAGGLYNEQFF	TGTGCCAGCAAGGCAGGCGGGCTCTACAATGAGCAGTTCTTC
.	.	TRBV5-8	TRBJ1-5	CASSFDQPQHF	TGTGCCAGCAGCTTTGATCAGCCCCAGCATTTT
TRBD2	.	TRBV2	TRBJ2-7	CASRTSGRGSYEQYF	TGTGCCAGCCGGACTAGCGGAAGGGGCTCCTACGAGCAGTACTTC
TRBD2	.	TRBV2	TRBJ2-1	CASRVGGSAYNEQFF	TGTGCCAGCAGGGTCGGCGGGAGCGCCTACAATGAGCAGTTCTTC
.	.	TRBV5-1	TRBJ2-4	CASSSAPGEENIQYF	TGCGCCAGCAGCTCGGCCCCGGGTGAGGAAAACATTCAGTACTTC
TRBD1	once	TRBV7-3	TRBJ2-3	CASSYRDRGLVDTQYF	TGTGCCAGCAGCTATCGGGACAGGGGGCTAGTAGATACGCAGTATTTT
.	.	TRBV11-3	TRBJ2-3	CASSPRKAGTSTDTQYF	TGTGCCAGCAGCCCACGCAAAGCGGGTACTAGCACAGATACGCAGTATTTT
TRBD2	.	TRBV5-4	TRBJ2-5	CASSSQITSGETQYF	TGTGCCAGCAGCTCGCAGATAACTAGCGGGGAGACCCAGTACTTC
.	.	TRBV5-5	TRBJ2-3	CASSFSTDTQYF	TGTGCCAGCAGCTTTAGCACAGATACGCAGTATTTT
.	.	TRBV6-5	TRBJ2-1	CASSYGIGSYNEQFF	TGTGCCAGCAGTTACGGCATAGGCTCCTACAATGAGCAGTTCTTC
.	.	TRBV6-1	TRBJ1-4	CASSERPDNEKLFF	TGTGCCAGCAGTGAACGCCCAGATAATGAAAAACTGTTTTTT
.	.	TRBV4-2	TRBJ2-1	CASSQPLTERNEQFF	TGTGCCAGCAGCCAACCCCTGACAGAAAGGAATGAGCAGTTCTTC
.	.	TRBV11-2	TRBJ1-4	CASSLGQGKREKLFF	TGTGCCAGCAGCTTAGGGCAGGGAAAACGAGAAAAACTGTTTTTT
.	.	TRBV29-1	TRBJ1-4	CSVDSGGVEKLFF	TGCAGCGTTGATAGCGGGGGCGTCGAAAAACTGTTTTTT
.	few	TRBV5-4	TRBJ2-2	CASSFGGGELFF	TGTGCCAGCAGCTTCGGAGGCGGGGAGCTGTTTTTT
TRBD2	.	TRBV5-1	TRBJ2-5	CASSSGLAGGTETQYF	TGCGCCAGCAGCTCTGGACTAGCGGGGGGGACGGAGACCCAGTACTTC